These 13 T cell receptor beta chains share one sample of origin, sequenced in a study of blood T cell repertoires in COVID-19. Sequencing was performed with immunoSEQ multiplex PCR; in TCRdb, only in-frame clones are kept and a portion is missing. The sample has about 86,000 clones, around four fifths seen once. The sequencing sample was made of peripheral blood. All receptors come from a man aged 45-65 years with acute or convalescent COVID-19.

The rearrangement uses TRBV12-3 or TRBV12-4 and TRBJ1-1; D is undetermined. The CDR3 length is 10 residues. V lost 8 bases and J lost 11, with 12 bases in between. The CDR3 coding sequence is TGTGCCAGCTCCAAGGGAGTTGCTTTCTTT. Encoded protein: CASSKGVAFF.

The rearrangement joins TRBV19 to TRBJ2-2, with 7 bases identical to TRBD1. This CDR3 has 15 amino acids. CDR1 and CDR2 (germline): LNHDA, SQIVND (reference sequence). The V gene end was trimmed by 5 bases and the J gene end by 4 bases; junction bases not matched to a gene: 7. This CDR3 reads CASSVTGSGTGELFF. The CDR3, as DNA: TGTGCCAGTAGTGTGACAGGGTCGGGCACCGGGGAGCTGTTTTTT.

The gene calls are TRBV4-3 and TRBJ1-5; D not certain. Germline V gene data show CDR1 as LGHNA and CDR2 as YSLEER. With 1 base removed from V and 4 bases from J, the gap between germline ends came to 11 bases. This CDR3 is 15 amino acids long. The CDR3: CASSQVHRGNQPQHF. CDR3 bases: TGCGCCAGCAGCCAAGTTCACAGAGGGAATCAGCCCCAGCATTTT.

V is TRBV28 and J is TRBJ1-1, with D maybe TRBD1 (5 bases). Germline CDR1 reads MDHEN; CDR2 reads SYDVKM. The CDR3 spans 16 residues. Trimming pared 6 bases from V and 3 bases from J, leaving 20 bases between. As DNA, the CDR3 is TGTGCCAGCAGACCACACCTACCGGGGGGAGACACTGAAGCTTTCTTT. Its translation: CASRPHLPGGDTEAFF.

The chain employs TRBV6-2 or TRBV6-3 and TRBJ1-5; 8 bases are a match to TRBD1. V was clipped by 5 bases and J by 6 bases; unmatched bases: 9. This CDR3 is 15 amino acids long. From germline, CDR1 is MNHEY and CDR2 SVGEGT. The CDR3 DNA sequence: TGTGCCAGCAGTCAAGTCGGACAGGGTGGTCAGCCCCAGCATTTT. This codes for CASSQVGQGGQPQHF.

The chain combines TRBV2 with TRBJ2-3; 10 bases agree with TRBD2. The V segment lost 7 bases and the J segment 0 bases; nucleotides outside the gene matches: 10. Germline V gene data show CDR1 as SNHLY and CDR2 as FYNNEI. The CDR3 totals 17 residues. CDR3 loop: CASTKAPTSGSTDTQYF. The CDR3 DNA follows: TGTGCCAGCACCAAGGCTCCGACTAGCGGGAGCACAGATACGCAGTATTTT.

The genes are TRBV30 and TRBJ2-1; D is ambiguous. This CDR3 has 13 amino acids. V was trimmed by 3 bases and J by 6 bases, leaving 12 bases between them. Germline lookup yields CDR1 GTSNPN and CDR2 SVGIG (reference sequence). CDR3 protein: CAWSGQAANEQFF. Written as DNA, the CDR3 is TGTGCCTGGAGCGGTCAAGCCGCCAATGAGCAGTTCTTC.

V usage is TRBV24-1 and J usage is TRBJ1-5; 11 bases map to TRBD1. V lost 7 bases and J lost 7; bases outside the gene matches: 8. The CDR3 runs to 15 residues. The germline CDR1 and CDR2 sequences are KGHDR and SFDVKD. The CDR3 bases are TGTGCCACCAGCCCCGGACAGGGGGCATGGCAGCCCCAGCATTTT. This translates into CATSPGQGAWQPQHF.

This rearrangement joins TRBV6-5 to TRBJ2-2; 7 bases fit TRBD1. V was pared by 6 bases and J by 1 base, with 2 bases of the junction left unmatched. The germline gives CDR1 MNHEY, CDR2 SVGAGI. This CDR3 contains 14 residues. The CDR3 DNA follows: TGTGCCAGCAGCTACAGGGGGAACACCGGGGAGCTGTTTTTT. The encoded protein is CASSYRGNTGELFF.

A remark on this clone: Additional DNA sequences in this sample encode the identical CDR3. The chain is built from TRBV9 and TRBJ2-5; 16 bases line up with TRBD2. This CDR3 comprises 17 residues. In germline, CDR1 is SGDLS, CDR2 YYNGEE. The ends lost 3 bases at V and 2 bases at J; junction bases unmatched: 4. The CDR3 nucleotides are TGTGCCAGCAGCGCGGGACTAGCGGGAGGGGGGCAAGAGACCCAGTACTTC. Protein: CASSAGLAGGGQETQYF.

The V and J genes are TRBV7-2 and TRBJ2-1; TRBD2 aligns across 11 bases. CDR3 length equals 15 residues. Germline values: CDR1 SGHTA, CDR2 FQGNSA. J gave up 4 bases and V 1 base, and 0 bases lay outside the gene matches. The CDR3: CASSLGTSGYNEQFF. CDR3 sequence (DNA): TGTGCCAGCAGCTTAGGGACTAGCGGGTACAATGAGCAGTTCTTC.

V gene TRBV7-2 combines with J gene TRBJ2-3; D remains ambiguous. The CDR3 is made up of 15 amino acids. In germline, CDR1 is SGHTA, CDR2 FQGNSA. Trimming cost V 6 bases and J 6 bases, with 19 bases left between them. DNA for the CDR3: TGTGCCAGCAGGGGTTATCGGGTGCATGAGGATACGCAGTATTTT. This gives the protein CASRGYRVHEDTQYF.

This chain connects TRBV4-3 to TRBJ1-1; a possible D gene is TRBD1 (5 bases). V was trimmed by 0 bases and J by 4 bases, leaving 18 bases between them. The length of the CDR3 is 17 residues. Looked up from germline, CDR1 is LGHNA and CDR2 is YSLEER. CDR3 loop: CASSQDRRGWGSTEAFF. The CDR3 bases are TGCGCCAGCAGCCAAGATAGGAGGGGTTGGGGTAGCACTGAAGCTTTCTTT.